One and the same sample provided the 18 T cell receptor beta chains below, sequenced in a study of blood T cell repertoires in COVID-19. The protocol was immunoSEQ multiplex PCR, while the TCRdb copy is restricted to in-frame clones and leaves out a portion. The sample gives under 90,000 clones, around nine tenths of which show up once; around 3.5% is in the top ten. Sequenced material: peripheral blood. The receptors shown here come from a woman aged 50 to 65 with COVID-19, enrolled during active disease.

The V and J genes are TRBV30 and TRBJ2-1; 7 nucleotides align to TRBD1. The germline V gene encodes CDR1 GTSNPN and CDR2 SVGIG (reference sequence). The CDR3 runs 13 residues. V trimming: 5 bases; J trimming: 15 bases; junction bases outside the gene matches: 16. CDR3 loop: CAWEKGAYSLLFF. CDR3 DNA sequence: TGTGCCTGGGAGAAGGGGGCTTACTCCTTACTGTTCTTC.

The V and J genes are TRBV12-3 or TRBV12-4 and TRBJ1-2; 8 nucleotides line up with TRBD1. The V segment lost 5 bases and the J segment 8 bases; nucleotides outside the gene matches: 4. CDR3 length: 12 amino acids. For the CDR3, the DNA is TGTGCCAGCAGTCCCAGGGGGCGAGGCTACACCTTC. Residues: CASSPRGRGYTF.

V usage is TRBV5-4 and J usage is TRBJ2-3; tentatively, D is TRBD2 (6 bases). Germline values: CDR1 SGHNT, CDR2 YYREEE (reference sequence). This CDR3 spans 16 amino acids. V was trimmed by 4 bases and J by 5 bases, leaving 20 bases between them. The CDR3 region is CASSPGGRILVDTQYF. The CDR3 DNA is TGTGCCAGCAGCCCCGGGGGACGCATTCTAGTAGATACGCAGTATTTT. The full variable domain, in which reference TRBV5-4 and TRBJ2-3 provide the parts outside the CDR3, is ETGVTQSPTHLIKTRGQQVTLRCSSQSGHNTVSWYQQALGQGPQFIFQYYREEENGRGNFPPRFSGLQFPNYSSELNVNALELDDSALYLCASSPGGRILVDTQYFGPGTRLTVL.

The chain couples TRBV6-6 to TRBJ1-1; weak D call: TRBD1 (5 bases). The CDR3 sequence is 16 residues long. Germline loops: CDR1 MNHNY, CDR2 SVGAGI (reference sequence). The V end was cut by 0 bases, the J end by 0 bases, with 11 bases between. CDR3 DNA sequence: TGTGCCAGCAGTTACTCACAGGATCTCATGAACACTGAAGCTTTCTTT. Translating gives CASSYSQDLMNTEAFF.

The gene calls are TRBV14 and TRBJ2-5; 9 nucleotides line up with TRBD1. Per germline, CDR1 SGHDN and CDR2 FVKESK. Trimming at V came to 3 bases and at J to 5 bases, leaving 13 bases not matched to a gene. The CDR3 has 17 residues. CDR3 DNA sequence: TGTGCCAGCAGCCATCTTCTAGGGACAGGGTTTTTTGAGACCCAGTACTTC. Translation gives CASSHLLGTGFFETQYF.

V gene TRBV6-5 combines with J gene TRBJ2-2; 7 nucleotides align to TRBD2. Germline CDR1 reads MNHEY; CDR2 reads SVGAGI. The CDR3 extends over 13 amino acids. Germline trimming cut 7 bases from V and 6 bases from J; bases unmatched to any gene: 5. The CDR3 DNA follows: TGTGCCAGCACCCGGGAGGACGCCGGGGAGCTGTTTTTT. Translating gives CASTREDAGELFF.

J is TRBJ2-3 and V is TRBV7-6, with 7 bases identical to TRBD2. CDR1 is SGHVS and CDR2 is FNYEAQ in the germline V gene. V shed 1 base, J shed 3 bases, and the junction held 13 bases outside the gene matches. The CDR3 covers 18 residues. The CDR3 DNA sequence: TGTGCCAGCAGCTTAGACCCTGGGGTGCGGGAGAAGACAGATACGCAGTATTTT. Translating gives CASSLDPGVREKTDTQYF.

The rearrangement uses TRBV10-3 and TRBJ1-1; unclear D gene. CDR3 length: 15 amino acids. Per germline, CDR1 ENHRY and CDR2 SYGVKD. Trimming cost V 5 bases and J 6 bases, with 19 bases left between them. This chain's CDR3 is CAISSSVPSGAEAFF. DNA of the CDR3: TGTGCCATCAGTTCCTCCGTACCTTCCGGGGCTGAAGCTTTCTTT.

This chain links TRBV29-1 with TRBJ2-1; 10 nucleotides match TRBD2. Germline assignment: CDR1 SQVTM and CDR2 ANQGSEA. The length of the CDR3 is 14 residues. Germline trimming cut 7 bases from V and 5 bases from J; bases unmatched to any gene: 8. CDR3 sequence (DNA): TGCAGCGGTCTAGCGGGAGAGAACAACAATGAGCAGTTCTTC. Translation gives CSGLAGENNNEQFF.

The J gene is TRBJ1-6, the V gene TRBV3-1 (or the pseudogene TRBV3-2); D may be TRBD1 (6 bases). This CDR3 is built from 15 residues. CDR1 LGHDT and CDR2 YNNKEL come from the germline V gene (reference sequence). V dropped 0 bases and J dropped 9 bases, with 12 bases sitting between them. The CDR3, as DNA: TGTGCCAGCAGCCAAGACACAGGGTCGGCTTCACCCCTCCACTTT. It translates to CASSQDTGSASPLHF.

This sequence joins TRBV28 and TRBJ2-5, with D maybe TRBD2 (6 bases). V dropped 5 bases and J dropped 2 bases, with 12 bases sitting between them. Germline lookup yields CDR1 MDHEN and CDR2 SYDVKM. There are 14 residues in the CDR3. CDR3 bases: TGTGCCAGCAGTCAAATAGGAGGGCAAGAGACCCAGTACTTC. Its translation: CASSQIGGQETQYF.

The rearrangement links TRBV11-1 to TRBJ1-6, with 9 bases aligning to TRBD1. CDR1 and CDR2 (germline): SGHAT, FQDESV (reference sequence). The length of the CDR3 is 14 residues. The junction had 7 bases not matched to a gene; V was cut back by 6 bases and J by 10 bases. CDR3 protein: CASSSTGGGSPLHF. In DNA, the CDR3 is TGTGCCAGCAGTTCTACAGGGGGCGGATCACCCCTCCACTTT.

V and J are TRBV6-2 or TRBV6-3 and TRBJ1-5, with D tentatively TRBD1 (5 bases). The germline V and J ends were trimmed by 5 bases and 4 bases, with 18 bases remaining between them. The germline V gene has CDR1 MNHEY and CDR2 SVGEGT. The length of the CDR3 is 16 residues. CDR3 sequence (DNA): TGTGCCAGCAGTCCCTCGGCGGGGCTCCCAAATCAGCCCCAGCATTTT. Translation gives CASSPSAGLPNQPQHF.

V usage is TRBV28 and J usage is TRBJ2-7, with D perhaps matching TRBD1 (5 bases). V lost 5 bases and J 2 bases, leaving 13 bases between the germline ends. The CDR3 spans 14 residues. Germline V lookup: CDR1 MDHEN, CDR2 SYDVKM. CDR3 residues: CASSPPRVPYEQYF. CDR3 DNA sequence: TGTGCCAGCAGTCCCCCCAGGGTTCCCTACGAGCAGTACTTC. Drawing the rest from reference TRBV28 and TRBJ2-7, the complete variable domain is DVKVTQSSRYLVKRTGEKVFLECVQDMDHENMFWYRQDPGLGLRLIYFSYDVKMKEKGDIPEGYSVSREKKERFSLILESASTNQTSMYLCASSPPRVPYEQYFGPGTRLTVT.

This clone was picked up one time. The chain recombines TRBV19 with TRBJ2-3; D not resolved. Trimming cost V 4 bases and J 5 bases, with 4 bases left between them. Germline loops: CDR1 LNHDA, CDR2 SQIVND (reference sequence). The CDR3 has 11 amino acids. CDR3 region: CASSTRDTQYF. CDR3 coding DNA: TGTGCCAGTAGTACTAGAGATACGCAGTATTTT.

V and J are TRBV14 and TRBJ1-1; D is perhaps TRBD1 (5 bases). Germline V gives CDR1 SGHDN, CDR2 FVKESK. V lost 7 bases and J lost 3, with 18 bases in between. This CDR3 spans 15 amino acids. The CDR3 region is CASNPPWGAYTEAFF. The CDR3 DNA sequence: TGTGCCAGCAACCCCCCCTGGGGCGCGTACACTGAAGCTTTCTTT. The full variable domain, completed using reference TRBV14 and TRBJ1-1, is EAGVTQFPSHSVIEKGQTVTLRCDPISGHDNLYWYRRVMGKEIKFLLHFVKESKQDESGMPNNRFLAERTGGTYSTLKVQPAELEDSGVYFCASNPPWGAYTEAFFGQGTRLTVV.

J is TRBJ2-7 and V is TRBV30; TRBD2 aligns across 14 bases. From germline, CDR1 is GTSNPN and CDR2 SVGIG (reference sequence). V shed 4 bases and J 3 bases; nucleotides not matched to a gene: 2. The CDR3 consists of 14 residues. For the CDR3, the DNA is TGTGCCTGGATCGGGACTAGCGGGAGCTACGAGCAGTACTTC. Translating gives CAWIGTSGSYEQYF.

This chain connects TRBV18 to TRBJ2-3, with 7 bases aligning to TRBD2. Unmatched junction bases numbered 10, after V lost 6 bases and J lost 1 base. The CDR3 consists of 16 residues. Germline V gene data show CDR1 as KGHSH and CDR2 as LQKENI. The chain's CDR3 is CASSPVGGRGTDTQYF. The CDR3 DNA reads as TGTGCCAGCTCCCCTGTGGGCGGGAGAGGCACAGATACGCAGTATTTT.